The entry below gives a single T cell receptor (beta chain) sequence along with its context. The sample belongs to a study of regulatory T cells in long-lasting Graves disease. The V end was cut by 0 bases, the J end by 8 bases, with 11 bases between. The CDR3 totals 13 residues. CDR1 SGDLS and CDR2 YYNGEE come from the germline V gene. Time point: persistent/refractory GD, antithyroid drugs over 5 years with positive TRAb. The TCR library was prepared using RNA isolated from PBMCs. TCR beta libraries were built with iRepertoire HTBI primers and Arm-PCR of CDR3 regions. TCRdb independently ran MiXCR on the multiplex PCR reads; one entry per CDR3 protein. The table shows roughly 700,000 distinct CDR3 sequences, with approximately 31% occurring only once.

The V gene is TRBV9, the J gene TRBJ1-2; D gene ambiguous. Source: peripheral blood mononuclear cells (PBMCs), taken when the disease was refractory, from a patient treated with antithyroid drugs. The source of this sequence is a female donor with Graves disease. The CDR3 spells CASSVDPQRGYTF. DNA for the CDR3: TGTGCCAGCAGCGTAGACCCCCAAAGGGGCTACACCTTC.